This TCR beta chain was sequenced for a study of vaccination effects on CD4 cells after COVID-19. On the study more broadly: Antigen-specific CD4+ T cells were expanded (with viral peptide pools) by the ViraFEST assay ahead of sequencing. A density of approximately 2 million PBMC per well was used; these cells were cultured with approximately 9.1 IU/ml IL-2 and about 9.4 ug/ml peptides. General study points: Pronounced clonal contraction occurred in clones induced by infection and by vaccine late after vaccination.

Looked up from germline, CDR1 is DFQATT and CDR2 is SNEGSKA (reference sequence). With 5 bases removed from V and 6 bases from J, the gap between germline ends came to 7 bases. The CDR3 is made up of 10 amino acids. The data were produced by immunoSEQ multiplex PCR, yet TCRdb's version contains in-frame clones alone and is incomplete. The sample carries around 50,000 clones, over 60% recorded once. Concerning this clone: Its antigen is currently unknown.

Upon completion of 10 to 11 days in culture, CD4+ T cells were isolated. Their SARS-CoV-2 infection, verified by PCR, occurred between March and December 2020. Each participant was administered two doses of either the BNT162b2 or the mRNA-1273 vaccine. IL-2 medium took the place of half the medium on both days 3 and 7. This sequence was found in a human donor who had a prior SARS-CoV-2 infection. V usage is TRBV20-1 and J usage is TRBJ1-2; the D gene is possibly TRBD1 (5 bases). Sequencing used CD4+ T cells from PBMCs cultured without peptide, obtained after COVID-19 vaccination. CDR3 sequence reads: CSAAGNGYTF. The CDR3, as DNA: TGCAGTGCTGCAGGGAATGGCTACACCTTC.